This T cell receptor beta chain was identified in a study of blood T cell repertoires in COVID-19. The overall study: The analysed material was cDNA or gDNA that came from T cells, B-cell-depleted T cells, or PBMCs.

Libraries were prepared by immunoSEQ multiplex PCR; TCRdb keeps only in-frame clonotypes and omits some of them. The sample has roughly 260,000 clones, roughly 90% seen once. The V gene's germline CDR1 is MGHRA and CDR2 YSYEKL. V lost 0 bases, J lost 7 bases, and 2 bases stayed unmatched. The CDR3 contains 15 residues. V usage is TRBV4-1 and J usage is TRBJ2-1; TRBD2 matches at 11 bases. The TCR originated in a woman aged 30 to 39 with COVID-19, enrolled during active disease. The specimen was peripheral blood. CDR3 sequence (DNA): TGCGCCAGCAGCCAAGAGGCTAGCGGGAGGAATGAGCAGTTCTTC. Translation: CASSQEASGRNEQFF.